Shown below are 14 T cell receptor beta chains from a single sample sequenced in a study of CD8 T cells in Susac syndrome (dated by TCRdb to the late 2010s). Receptors were amplified or captured by the immunoSEQ multiplex PCR assay. RNA was extracted using the RNeasy kit, and about 0.5 to 1 microgram was reverse transcribed with random hexamers. TCRdb redid the processing of the public reads, applying fastp at Q25 and MiXCR, and retained in-frame beta chains. Every distinct CDR3 protein forms one entry, paired with its most common genes and DNA. The sample has around 70,000 distinct CDR3 sequences on record, just under 95% of them singletons. The top ten hold less than 0.65% of the sample. Sequencing input: CD8+ T cells from PBMCs. These receptors were taken from a human donor with multiple sclerosis.

The chain recombines TRBV29-1 with TRBJ2-7, with 11 bases fitting TRBD2. The CDR3 extends over 12 amino acids. The V gene's germline CDR1 is SQVTM and CDR2 ANQGSEA. CDR3 DNA: TGCGGCTCTAGCGGGAGGTCCTACGAGCAGTACTTC. As protein: CGSSGRSYEQYF.

V gene TRBV3-1 combines with J gene TRBJ2-7; 7 bases are shared with TRBD2. Trimming removed 2 bases from V and 3 bases from J; junction bases left unmatched: 7. The CDR3 consists of 15 residues. The germline V gene has CDR1 LGHDT and CDR2 YNNKEL (reference sequence). This CDR3 reads CASSQIKGRGYEQYF. The CDR3 DNA follows: TGTGCCAGCAGCCAAATAAAGGGGAGGGGCTACGAGCAGTACTTC.

The V gene is TRBV20-1, the J gene TRBJ2-7; TRBD2 matches 7 bases. In germline, CDR1 is DFQATT, CDR2 SNEGSKA (reference sequence). The V gene end was trimmed by 3 bases and the J gene end by 6 bases; junction bases not matched to a gene: 14. The CDR3 covers 15 residues. The DNA for the CDR3 is TGCAGTGCTAGCCTCCTAGTGAGCGGGACGCCCGAGCAGTACTTC. This codes for CSASLLVSGTPEQYF.

The chain recombines TRBV7-6 with TRBJ2-5; tentatively, D is TRBD1 or TRBD2 (5 bases each). Germline CDR1 SGHVS, CDR2 FNYEAQ. Trimming left V 8 bases short and J 5 bases short, with 15 bases between. The CDR3 loop spans 13 amino acids. CDR3: CASVPAWGETQYF. The CDR3 DNA sequence: TGTGCCAGCGTACCAGCGTGGGGGGAGACCCAGTACTTC.

This chain connects TRBV4-1 to TRBJ2-7; 8 positions match TRBD2. Germline V CDR1 and CDR2: MGHRA, YSYEKL. Germline trimming cut 4 bases from V and 4 bases from J; bases unmatched to any gene: 9. The CDR3 is 15 residues long. The CDR3, as DNA: TGCGCCAGCAGCCCCATGGATAGCGGGACTTACGAGCAGTACTTC. Amino acid sequence: CASSPMDSGTYEQYF.

The V call is TRBV3-1, the J call TRBJ2-1; D is unresolved. Per germline, CDR1 LGHDT and CDR2 YNNKEL (reference sequence). The CDR3 sequence is 16 residues long. V lost 1 base and J lost 5, with 15 bases in between. The CDR3 bases are TGTGCCAGCAGCCAAGGGCGGTACGGTTGGGACAATGAGCAGTTCTTC. It translates to CASSQGRYGWDNEQFF.

This chain uses TRBV19 with TRBJ2-1; TRBD1 matches at 7 bases. CDR3 size: 13 residues. Germline CDR1 reads LNHDA; CDR2 reads SQIVND (reference sequence). V dropped 6 bases and J dropped 4; count of bases not matched to a gene: 3. CDR3 region: CASRPTGYNEQFF. CDR3 coding DNA: TGTGCCAGTAGACCGACAGGGTACAATGAGCAGTTCTTC.

The chain joins TRBV13 to TRBJ2-2, with 9 positions matching TRBD2. V lost 5 bases and J lost 4; bases outside the gene matches: 5. Germline V gives CDR1 PRHDT, CDR2 FYEKMQ (reference sequence). This CDR3 has 15 amino acids. The CDR3 loop is CASSRAGGGTGELFF. CDR3 in DNA: TGTGCCAGCAGCCGAGCGGGGGGAGGCACCGGGGAGCTGTTTTTT.

This chain joins TRBV28 and TRBJ2-5; D remains ambiguous. Deletions cut 6 bases from V and 5 bases from J, with 16 bases between. Per germline, CDR1 MDHEN and CDR2 SYDVKM. The CDR3 runs to 14 residues. CDR3: CASRTWVSRETQYF. For the CDR3, the DNA is TGTGCCAGCAGGACCTGGGTCAGCAGGGAGACCCAGTACTTC.

V usage is TRBV6-5 and J usage is TRBJ2-7, with 7 bases that match TRBD2. Germline assignment: CDR1 MNHEY and CDR2 SVGAGI. The CDR3 is made up of 14 amino acids. V shed 9 bases, J shed 3 bases, and the junction held 11 bases outside the gene matches. The CDR3 region is CASSGLADDYEQYF. In DNA, the CDR3 is TGTGCCAGTAGCGGGCTAGCGGATGACTACGAGCAGTACTTC.

The chain joins TRBV13 to TRBJ2-4, with D perhaps TRBD2 (6 bases). This CDR3 contains 14 residues. Trimming removed 5 bases at V and 0 bases at J, with 8 bases between. Looked up from germline, CDR1 is PRHDT and CDR2 is FYEKMQ (reference sequence). This CDR3 is CASSLGGAKNIQYF. The CDR3, as DNA: TGTGCCAGCAGCCTCGGGGGAGCCAAAAACATTCAGTACTTC.

The V and J genes are TRBV5-6 and TRBJ2-3; perhaps TRBD1 as D (5 bases). CDR1 is SGHDT and CDR2 is YYEEEE in the germline V gene. V shed 4 bases and J shed 8 bases, with 14 bases lying between them. This CDR3 contains 13 residues. DNA of the CDR3: TGTGCCAGCAGCCTAGGGGCCCGCAGTACGCAGTATTTT. Amino acids: CASSLGARSTQYF.

The gene calls are TRBV20-1 and TRBJ1-2; no clear D. The V gene's germline CDR1 is DFQATT and CDR2 SNEGSKA (reference sequence). The CDR3 has 13 amino acids. The V gene lost 3 bases and the J gene lost 8 bases, with 16 bases spanning the gap. CDR3 sequence reads: CSASVPGGFGYTF. CDR3 nucleotides: TGCAGTGCTAGTGTCCCGGGAGGATTCGGCTACACCTTC.

The chain links TRBV28 to TRBJ2-7, with TRBD1 matching 7 bases. The CDR3 runs to 13 residues. Losses at the gene ends were 3 bases for V and 3 bases for J; bases not matched to a gene: 2. From germline, CDR1 is MDHEN and CDR2 SYDVKM. The CDR3 nucleotides read TGTGCCAGCAGTTTGGGACAGATCTACGAGCAGTACTTC. Its translation is CASSLGQIYEQYF.